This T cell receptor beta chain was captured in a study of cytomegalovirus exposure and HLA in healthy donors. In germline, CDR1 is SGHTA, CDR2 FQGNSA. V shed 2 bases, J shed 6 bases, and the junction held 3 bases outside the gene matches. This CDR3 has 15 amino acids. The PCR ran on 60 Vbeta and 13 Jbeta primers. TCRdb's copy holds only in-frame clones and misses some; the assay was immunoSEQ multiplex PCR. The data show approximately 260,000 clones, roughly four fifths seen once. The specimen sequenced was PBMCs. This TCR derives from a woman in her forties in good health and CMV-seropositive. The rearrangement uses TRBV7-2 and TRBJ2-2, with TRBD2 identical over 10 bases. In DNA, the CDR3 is TGTGCCAGCAGCTTAACTAGCGGGAAGTCCGGGGAGCTGTTTTTT. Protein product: CASSLTSGKSGELFF.